This T cell receptor beta chain was sequenced during a study of PD-1 blockade in classical Hodgkin lymphoma. General study points: Newly diagnosed and completely responding patients shared comparable baseline diversity.

Exposure to brentuximab vedotin varied, and each patient had relapsed following autologous stem cell transplantation. This clone has only one observation. Its specificity is not known. This table comes from immunoSEQ multiplex PCR, and its TCRdb copy is limited to in-frame clones, with some not included. The sample consists of about 63,000 clones, approximately 90% of them appearing once. Germline CDR1 and CDR2: SEHNR and FQNEAQ (reference sequence). V lost 2 bases and J 7 bases, leaving 15 bases between the germline ends. The CDR3 is 14 amino acids. This sequence joins TRBV7-9 and TRBJ2-7; maybe TRBD1 (6 bases). This sequence originates from a human donor with classical Hodgkin lymphoma. This specimen consisted of peripheral blood mononuclear cells (PBMCs), obtained before the second cycle of nivolumab. The CDR3 DNA reads as TGTGCCAGCAGCTTACCAGGGGACCGTACGGAGCAGTACTTC. Its protein is CASSLPGDRTEQYF.